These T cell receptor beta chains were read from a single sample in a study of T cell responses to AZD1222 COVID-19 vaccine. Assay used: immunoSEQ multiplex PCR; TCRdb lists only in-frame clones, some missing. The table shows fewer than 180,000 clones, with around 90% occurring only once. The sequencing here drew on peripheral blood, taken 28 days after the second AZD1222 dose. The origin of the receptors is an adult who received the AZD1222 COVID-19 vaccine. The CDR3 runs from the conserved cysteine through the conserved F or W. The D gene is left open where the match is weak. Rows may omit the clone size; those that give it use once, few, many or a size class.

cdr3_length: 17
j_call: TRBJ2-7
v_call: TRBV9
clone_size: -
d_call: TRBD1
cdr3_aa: CASSPQSLVTGNYEQYF
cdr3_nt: TGTGCCAGCAGCCCACAGTCCCTGGTGACAGGGAACTACGAGCAGTACTTC

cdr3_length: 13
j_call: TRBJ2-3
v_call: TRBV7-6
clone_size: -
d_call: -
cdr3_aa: CASSSQQIDTQYF
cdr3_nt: TGTGCCAGCAGCTCCCAGCAAATAGATACGCAGTATTTT

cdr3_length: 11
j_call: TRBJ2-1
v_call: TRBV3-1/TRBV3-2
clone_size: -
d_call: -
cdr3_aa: CASSQYAEQFF
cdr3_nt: TGTGCCAGCAGCCAATACGCTGAGCAGTTCTTC

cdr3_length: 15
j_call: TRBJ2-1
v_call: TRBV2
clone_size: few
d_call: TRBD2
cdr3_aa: CASSLSGSTYNEQFF
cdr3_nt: TGTGCCAGCAGTCTCAGCGGGAGTACCTACAATGAGCAGTTCTTC

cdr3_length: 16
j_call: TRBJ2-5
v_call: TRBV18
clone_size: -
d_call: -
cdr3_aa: CASSPARTGAGKTQYF
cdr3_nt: TGTGCCAGCTCACCGGCCCGGACTGGAGCCGGGAAGACCCAGTACTTC

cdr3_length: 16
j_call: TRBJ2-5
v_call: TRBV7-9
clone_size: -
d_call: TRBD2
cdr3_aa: CASSPGLAGGQETQYF
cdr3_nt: TGTGCCAGCAGCCCTGGACTAGCGGGAGGTCAAGAGACCCAGTACTTC

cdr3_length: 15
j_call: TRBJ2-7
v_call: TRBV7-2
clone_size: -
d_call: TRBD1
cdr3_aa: CASSLGGQGAYEQYF
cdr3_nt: TGTGCCAGCAGCTTAGGGGGACAGGGGGCGTACGAGCAGTACTTC

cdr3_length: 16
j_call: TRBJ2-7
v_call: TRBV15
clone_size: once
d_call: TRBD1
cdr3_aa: CATSSDYLDRGFEQYF
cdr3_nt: TGTGCCACCAGCAGTGATTATTTGGACAGGGGGTTTGAGCAGTACTTC

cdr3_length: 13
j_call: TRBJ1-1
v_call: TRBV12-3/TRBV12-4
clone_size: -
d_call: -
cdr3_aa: CATGTGANTEAFF
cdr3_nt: TGTGCCACTGGGACGGGGGCGAACACTGAAGCTTTCTTT

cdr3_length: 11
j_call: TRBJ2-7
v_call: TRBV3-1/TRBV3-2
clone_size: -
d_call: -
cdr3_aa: CASGTQGEQYF
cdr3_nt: TGTGCCAGCGGGACTCAAGGGGAGCAGTACTTC

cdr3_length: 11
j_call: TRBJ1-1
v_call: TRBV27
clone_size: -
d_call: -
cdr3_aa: CASSLGTEAFF
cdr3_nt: TGTGCCAGCAGTTTGGGCACTGAAGCTTTCTTT

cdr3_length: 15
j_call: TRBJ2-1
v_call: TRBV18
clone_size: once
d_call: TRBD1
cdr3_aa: CASSSDRGTYNEQFF
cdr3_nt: TGTGCCAGCTCCTCAGACAGGGGCACCTACAATGAGCAGTTCTTC

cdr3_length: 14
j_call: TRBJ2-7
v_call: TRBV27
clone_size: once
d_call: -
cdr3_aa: CASTQSGSSYEQYF
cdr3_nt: TGTGCCAGCACCCAAAGCGGCAGCTCCTACGAGCAGTACTTC

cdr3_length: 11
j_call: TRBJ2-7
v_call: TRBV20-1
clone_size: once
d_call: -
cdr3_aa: CSAVKTYEQYF
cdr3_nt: TGCAGTGCTGTAAAAACCTACGAGCAGTACTTC

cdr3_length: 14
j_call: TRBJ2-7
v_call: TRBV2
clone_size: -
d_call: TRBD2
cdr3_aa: CASSDPLAGYEQYF
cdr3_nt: TGTGCCAGCAGTGACCCACTAGCGGGCTACGAGCAGTACTTC

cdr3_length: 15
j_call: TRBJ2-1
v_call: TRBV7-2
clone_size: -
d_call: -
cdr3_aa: CASSLYQGFYNEQFF
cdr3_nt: TGTGCCAGCAGCTTATATCAGGGTTTCTACAATGAGCAGTTCTTC

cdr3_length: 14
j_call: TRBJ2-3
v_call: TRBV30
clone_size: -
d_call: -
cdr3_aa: CAWNAGKSTDTQYF
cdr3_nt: TGTGCCTGGAACGCAGGGAAATCCACAGATACGCAGTATTTT

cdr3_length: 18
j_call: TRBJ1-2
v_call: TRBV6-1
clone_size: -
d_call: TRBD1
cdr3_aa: CASSEPGQRAIWVYGYTF
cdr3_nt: TGTGCCAGCAGTGAGCCGGGACAGAGGGCTATTTGGGTCTATGGCTACACCTTC

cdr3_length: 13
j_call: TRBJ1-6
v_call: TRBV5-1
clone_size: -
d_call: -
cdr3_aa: CASSLRANSPLHF
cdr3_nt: TGCGCCAGCAGCTTAAGAGCTAATTCACCCCTCCACTTT

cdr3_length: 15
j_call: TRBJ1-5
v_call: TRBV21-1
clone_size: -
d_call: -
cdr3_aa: CASSPDRAYNQPQHF
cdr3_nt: TGTGCCAGCAGTCCCGACAGGGCCTACAATCAGCCCCAGCATTTT

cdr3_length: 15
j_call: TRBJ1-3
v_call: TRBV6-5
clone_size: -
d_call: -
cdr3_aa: CASSTAGGAGNTIYF
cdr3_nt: TGTGCCAGCAGTACAGCGGGAGGAGCTGGAAACACCATATATTTT

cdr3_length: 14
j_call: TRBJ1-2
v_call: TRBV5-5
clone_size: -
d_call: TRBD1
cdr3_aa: CASSSGRGRDGYTF
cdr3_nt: TGTGCCAGCAGCTCTGGCAGGGGGCGCGATGGCTACACCTTC

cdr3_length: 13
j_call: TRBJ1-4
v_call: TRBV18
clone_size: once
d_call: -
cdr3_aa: CASSRTLGEKLFF
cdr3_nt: TGTGCCAGCTCCCGTACCCTGGGTGAAAAACTGTTTTTT

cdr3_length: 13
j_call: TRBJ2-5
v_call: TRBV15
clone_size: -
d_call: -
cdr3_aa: CATSRDLYGDQYF
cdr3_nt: TGTGCCACCAGCAGAGACCTTTATGGTGACCAGTACTTC

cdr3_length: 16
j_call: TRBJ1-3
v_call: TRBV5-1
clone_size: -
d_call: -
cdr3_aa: CASRPTGYRSGNTIYF
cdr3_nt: TGCGCCAGCAGACCGACAGGATACCGCTCTGGAAACACCATATATTTT

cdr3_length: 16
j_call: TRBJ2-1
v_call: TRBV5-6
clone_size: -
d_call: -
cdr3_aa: CASSLKLGGIYNEQFF
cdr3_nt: TGTGCCAGCAGCTTAAAATTAGGCGGGATTTACAATGAGCAGTTCTTC

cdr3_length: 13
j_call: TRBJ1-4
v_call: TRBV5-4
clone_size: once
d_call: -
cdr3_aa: CASSLDTNEKLFF
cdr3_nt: TGTGCCAGCAGCTTGGACACTAATGAAAAACTGTTTTTT

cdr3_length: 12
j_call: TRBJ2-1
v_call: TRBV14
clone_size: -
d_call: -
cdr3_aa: CASSHLYNEQFF
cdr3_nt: TGTGCCAGCAGCCACCTCTACAATGAGCAGTTCTTC

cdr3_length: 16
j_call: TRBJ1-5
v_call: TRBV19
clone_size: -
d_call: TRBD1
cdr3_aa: CASSVVATGGFRPQHF
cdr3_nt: TGTGCCAGTAGTGTAGTGGCTACAGGGGGCTTTAGGCCCCAGCATTTT

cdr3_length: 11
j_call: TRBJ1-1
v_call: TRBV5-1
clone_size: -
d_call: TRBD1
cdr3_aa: CASQGAGGAFF
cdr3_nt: TGCGCCTCTCAAGGGGCAGGGGGGGCTTTCTTT

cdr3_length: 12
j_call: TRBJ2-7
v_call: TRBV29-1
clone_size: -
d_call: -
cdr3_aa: CSVREDSYEQYF
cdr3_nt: TGCAGCGTTAGAGAGGACAGCTACGAGCAGTACTTC

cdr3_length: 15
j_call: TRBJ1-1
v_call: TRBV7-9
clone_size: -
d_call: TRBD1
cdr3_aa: CASSFQTGLNTEAFF
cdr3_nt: TGTGCCAGCAGCTTCCAGACAGGGTTGAACACTGAAGCTTTCTTT

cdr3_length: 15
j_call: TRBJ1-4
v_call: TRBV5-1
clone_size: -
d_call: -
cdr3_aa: CASSLAGATNEKLFF
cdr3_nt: TGCGCCAGCAGCCTAGCAGGAGCAACTAATGAAAAACTGTTTTTT

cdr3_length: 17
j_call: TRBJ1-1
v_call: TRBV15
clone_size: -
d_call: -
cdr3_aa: CATSRDRWSMGNTEAFF
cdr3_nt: TGTGCCACCAGCAGAGACAGATGGTCCATGGGGAACACTGAAGCTTTCTTT

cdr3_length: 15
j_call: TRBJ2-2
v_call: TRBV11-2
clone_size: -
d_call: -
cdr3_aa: CASSLVGGNTGELFF
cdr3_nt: TGTGCCAGCAGCTTAGTGGGGGGGAACACCGGGGAGCTGTTTTTT

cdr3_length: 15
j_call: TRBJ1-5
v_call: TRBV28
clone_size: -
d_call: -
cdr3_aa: CASSLNGADNQPQHF
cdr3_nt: TGTGCCAGCAGTTTAAACGGGGCGGATAATCAGCCCCAGCATTTT

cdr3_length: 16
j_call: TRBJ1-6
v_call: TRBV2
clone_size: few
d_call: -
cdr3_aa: CASSLGGGNAHSPLHF
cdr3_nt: TGTGCCAGCAGTCTTGGAGGGGGAAACGCCCATTCACCCCTCCACTTT

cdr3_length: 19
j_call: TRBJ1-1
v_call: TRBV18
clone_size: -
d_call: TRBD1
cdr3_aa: CASSQGPTTSTGGNTEAFF
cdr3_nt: TGTGCCAGCTCACAGGGCCCTACTACGTCGACAGGGGGCAACACTGAAGCTTTCTTT

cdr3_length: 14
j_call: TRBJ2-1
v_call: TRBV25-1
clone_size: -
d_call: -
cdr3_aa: CASRDGGSYNEQFF
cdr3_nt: TGTGCCAGCAGAGATGGGGGGTCCTACAATGAGCAGTTCTTC

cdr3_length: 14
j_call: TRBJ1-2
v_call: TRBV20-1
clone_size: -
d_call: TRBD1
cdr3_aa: CSASTGAIDDGYTF
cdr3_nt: TGCAGTGCTAGTACAGGGGCAATAGATGATGGCTACACCTTC

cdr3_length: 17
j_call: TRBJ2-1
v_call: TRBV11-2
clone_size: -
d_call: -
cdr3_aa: CASSLDLGATRGNEQFF
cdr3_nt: TGTGCCAGCAGCTTAGATCTGGGTGCGACCCGGGGCAATGAGCAGTTCTTC

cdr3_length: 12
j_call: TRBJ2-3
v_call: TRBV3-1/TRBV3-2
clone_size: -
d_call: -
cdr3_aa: CASSQGGGTQYF
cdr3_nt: TGTGCCAGCAGCCAGGGGGGTGGTACGCAGTATTTT

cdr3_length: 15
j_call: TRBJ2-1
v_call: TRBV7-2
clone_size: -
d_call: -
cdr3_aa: CASSLGISSYNEQFF
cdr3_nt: TGTGCCAGCAGCTTAGGGATTAGCTCCTACAATGAGCAGTTCTTC

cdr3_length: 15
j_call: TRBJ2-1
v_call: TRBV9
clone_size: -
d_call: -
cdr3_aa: CASSLSGSSYNEQFF
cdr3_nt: TGTGCCAGCAGCCTCTCCGGGAGCTCCTACAATGAGCAGTTCTTC

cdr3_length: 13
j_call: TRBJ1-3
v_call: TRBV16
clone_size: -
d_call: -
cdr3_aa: CASSQSPANTIYF
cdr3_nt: TGTGCCAGCAGCCAATCGCCAGCAAACACCATATATTTT